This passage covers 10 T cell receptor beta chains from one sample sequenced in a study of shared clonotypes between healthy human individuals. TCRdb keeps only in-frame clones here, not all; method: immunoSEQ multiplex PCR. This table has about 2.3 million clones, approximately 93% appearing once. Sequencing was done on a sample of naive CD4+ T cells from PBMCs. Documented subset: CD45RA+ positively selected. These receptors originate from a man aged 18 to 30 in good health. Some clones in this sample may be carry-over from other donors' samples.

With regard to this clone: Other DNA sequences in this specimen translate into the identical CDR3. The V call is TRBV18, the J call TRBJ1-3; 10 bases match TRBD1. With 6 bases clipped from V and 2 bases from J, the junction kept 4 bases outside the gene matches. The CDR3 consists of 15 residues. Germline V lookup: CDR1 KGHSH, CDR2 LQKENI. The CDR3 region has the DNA TGTGCCAGCTCCCCGGGACAGGGGCCTGGAAACACCATATATTTT. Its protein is CASSPGQGPGNTIYF. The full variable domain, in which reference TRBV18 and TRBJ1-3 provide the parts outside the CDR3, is NAGVMQNPRHLVRRRGQEARLRCSPMKGHSHVYWYRQLPEEGLKFMVYLQKENIIDESGMPKERFSAEFPKEGPSILRIQQVVRGDSAAYFCASSPGQGPGNTIYFGEGSWLTVV.

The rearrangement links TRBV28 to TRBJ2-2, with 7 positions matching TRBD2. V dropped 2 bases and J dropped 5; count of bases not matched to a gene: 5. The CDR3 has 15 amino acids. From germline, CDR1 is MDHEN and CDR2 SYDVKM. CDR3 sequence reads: CASSLGGSRTGELFF. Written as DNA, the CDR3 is TGTGCCAGCAGTTTAGGCGGGAGTCGTACCGGGGAGCTGTTTTTT.

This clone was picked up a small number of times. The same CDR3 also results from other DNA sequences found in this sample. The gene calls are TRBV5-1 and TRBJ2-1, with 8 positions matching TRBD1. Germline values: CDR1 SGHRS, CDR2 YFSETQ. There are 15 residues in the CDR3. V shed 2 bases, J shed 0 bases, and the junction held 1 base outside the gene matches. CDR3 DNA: TGCGCCAGCAGCTTACAGGGGGGCTCCTACAATGAGCAGTTCTTC. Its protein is CASSLQGGSYNEQFF.

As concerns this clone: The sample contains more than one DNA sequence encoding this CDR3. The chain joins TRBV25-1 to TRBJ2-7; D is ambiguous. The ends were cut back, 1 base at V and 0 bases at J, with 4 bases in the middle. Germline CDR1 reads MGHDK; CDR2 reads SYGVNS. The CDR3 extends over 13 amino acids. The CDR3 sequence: CASSESGSYEQYF. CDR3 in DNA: TGTGCCAGCAGTGAATCGGGCTCCTACGAGCAGTACTTC.

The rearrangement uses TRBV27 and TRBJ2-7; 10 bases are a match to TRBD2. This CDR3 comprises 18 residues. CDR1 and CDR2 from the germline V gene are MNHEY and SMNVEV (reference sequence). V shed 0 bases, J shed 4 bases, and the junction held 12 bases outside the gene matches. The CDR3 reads CASSLSIPGLAGVYEQYF. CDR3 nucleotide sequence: TGTGCCAGCAGTTTATCGATACCGGGGCTAGCGGGAGTATACGAGCAGTACTTC.

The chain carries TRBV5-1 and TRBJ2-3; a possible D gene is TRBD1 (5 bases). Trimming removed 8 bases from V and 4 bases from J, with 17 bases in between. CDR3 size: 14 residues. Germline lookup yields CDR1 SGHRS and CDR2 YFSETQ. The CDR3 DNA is TGCGCCAGTGGGTTGATCAGGGTTCCAGATACGCAGTATTTT. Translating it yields CASGLIRVPDTQYF.

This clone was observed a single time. CDR3 bases: TGTGCCAGCAGCCAAGGGGTAGGGCAGGGGGCTGGAGAGACCCAGTACTTC. Translated: CASSQGVGQGAGETQYF. V usage is TRBV7-3 and J usage is TRBJ2-5; 8 bases are shared with TRBD1. Trimming at V came to 5 bases and at J to 4 bases, leaving 15 bases not matched to a gene. CDR3 length: 17 amino acids. Germline CDR1 is SGHTA and CDR2 is FQGTGA. Full variable domain (outside the CDR3, taken from reference TRBV7-3 and TRBJ2-5): GAGVSQTPSNKVTEKGKYVELRCDPISGHTALYWYRQSLGQGPEFLIYFQGTGAADDSGLPNDRFFAVRPEGSVSTLKIQRTERGDSAVYLCASSQGVGQGAGETQYFGPGTRLLVL.

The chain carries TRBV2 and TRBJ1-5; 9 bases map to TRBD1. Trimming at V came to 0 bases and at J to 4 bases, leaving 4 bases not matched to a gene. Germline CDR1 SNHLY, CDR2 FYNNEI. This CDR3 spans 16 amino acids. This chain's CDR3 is CASSEAGGTGNQPQHF. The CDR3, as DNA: TGTGCCAGCAGTGAAGCTGGCGGGACAGGGAATCAGCCCCAGCATTTT. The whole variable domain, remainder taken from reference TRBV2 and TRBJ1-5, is EPEVTQTPSHQVTQMGQEVILRCVPISNHLYFYWYRQILGQKVEFLVSFYNNEISEKSEIFDDQFSVERPDGSNFTLKIRSTKLEDSAMYFCASSEAGGTGNQPQHFGDGTRLSIL.

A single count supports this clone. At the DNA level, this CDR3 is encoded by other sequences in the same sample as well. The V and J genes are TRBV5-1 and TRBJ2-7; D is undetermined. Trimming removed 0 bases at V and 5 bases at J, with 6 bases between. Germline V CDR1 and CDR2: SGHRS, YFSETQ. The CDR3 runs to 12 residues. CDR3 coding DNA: TGCGCCAGCAGCTTGGGATCGGACGAGCAGTACTTC. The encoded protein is CASSLGSDEQYF.

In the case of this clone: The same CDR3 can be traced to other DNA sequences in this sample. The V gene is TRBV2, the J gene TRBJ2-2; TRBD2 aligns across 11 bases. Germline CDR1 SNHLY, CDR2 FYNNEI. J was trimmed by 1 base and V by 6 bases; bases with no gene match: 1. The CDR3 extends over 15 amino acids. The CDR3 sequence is CASSGTSGNTGELFF. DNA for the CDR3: TGTGCCAGCAGCGGGACTAGCGGGAACACCGGGGAGCTGTTTTTT.